Listed below are T cell receptor beta chains from one sample, sequenced in a study of T-cell reconstitution after alpha-beta-depleted transplantation in children. TCRdb reanalysed the PCR reads using MiXCR and keeps one entry per CDR3 protein. The sample holds approximately 350,000 distinct CDR3 sequences; 15% to 20% are singletons and the top ten take approximately 38%. Sequencing was performed on PBMCs, mostly from graft donor cells, taken 360 days after TCRalphabeta/CD19-depleted stem cell transplant. These receptors all come from a male patient between 2 and 15 years old who had a stem cell transplant for acute lymphoblastic leukemia, so the T cells may come from the graft donor. The CDR3 runs from the conserved cysteine through the conserved F or W. The D gene is left open where the match is weak. Clone size, where shown, is once, few, many, or a class for clones that have expanded.

>TRBV5-8|few|TRBD1|TRBJ2-1
CASSIRDRDYNEQFF
TGTGCCAGCAGCATCCGGGACAGGGATTACAATGAGCAGTTCTTC
>TRBV28|-|-|TRBJ1-6
CASKLGAYNSPLHF
TGTGCCAGCAAACTCGGTGCCTATAATTCACCCCTCCACTTT
>TRBV7-9|few|-|TRBJ2-1
CASSPNPLALTYNEQFF
TGTGCCAGCAGCCCCAACCCCTTAGCACTGACCTACAATGAGCAGTTCTTC
>TRBV7-6|few|-|TRBJ1-5
CASSLGFVDQPQHF
TGTGCCAGCAGCTTAGGGTTCGTGGATCAGCCCCAGCATTTT
>TRBV11-1|-|-|TRBJ2-1
CASRSLYNEQFF
TGTGCCAGCAGGAGCCTGTACAATGAGCAGTTCTTC
>TRBV5-6|many|-|TRBJ1-1
CASSSDTLNTEAFF
TGTGCCAGCAGCTCAGACACCCTGAACACTGAAGCTTTCTTT
>TRBV30|few|-|TRBJ2-1
CAWTRPDSRINEQFF
TGTGCCTGGACCAGGCCAGACTCGAGGATCAATGAGCAGTTCTTC
>TRBV20-1|-|-|TRBJ2-5
CSALRALRETQYF
TGCAGTGCCCTCCGGGCCCTCAGGGAGACCCAGTACTTC
>TRBV4-2|many|-|TRBJ2-7
CASSQDVTRPGEQYF
TGTGCCAGCAGCCAAGATGTAACTAGGCCGGGAGAGCAGTACTTC
>TRBV5-1|-|TRBD1|TRBJ1-3
CASSFELTGGADTIYF
TGCGCCAGCAGCTTCGAACTGACAGGGGGAGCAGACACCATATATTTT
>TRBV15|-|-|TRBJ2-6
CATVPGPRSGANVLTF
TGTGCCACCGTTCCGGGACCGCGCTCTGGGGCCAACGTCCTGACTTTC
>TRBV12-3/TRBV12-4|-|TRBD2|TRBJ2-3
CASSSLGLAGVTDTQYF
TGTGCCAGCAGTTCTTTGGGACTAGCGGGAGTAACAGATACGCAGTATTTT
>TRBV5-1|-|-|TRBJ2-3
CASSLAQNTDTQYF
TGCGCCAGCAGCTTGGCACAGAACACAGATACGCAGTATTTT
>TRBV5-4|few|-|TRBJ2-5
CASSVGWTQETQYF
TGTGCCAGCAGCGTCGGGTGGACCCAAGAGACCCAGTACTTC